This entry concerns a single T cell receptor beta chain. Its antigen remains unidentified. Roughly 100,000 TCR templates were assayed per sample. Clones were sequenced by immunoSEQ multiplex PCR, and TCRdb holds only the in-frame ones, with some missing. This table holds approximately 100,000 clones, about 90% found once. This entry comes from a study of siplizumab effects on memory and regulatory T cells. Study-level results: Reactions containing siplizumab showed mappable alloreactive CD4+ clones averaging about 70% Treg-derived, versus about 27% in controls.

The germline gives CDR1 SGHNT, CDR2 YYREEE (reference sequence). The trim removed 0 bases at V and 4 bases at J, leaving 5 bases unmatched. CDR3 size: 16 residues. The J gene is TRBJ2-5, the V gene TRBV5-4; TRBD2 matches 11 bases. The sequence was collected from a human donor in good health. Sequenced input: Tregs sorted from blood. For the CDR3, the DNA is TGTGCCAGCAGCTTGGAACTAGCGGGAGATTCAGAGACCCAGTACTTC. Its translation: CASSLELAGDSETQYF.